Below, 7 T cell receptor beta chains from the same sample are listed, as sequenced in a study of T cells after yellow fever vaccination. TCRdb recomputed calls from the 5' RACE reads with MiXCR, one row per CDR3 protein. The sample holds about 340,000 distinct CDR3 sequences, 9.5% to 15% seen once. Sample: CD4+ T cells sorted from PBMCs, taken 15 days after the yellow fever booster vaccination. These receptor sequences come from a young man who received the YFV17D yellow fever vaccine.

This clonotype was recorded many times. This chain connects TRBV6-5 to TRBJ1-3; a weak D match, TRBD1 (6 bases). Trimming removed 10 bases from V and 3 bases from J, with 13 bases in between. Germline V CDR1 and CDR2: MNHEY, SVGAGI. The CDR3 sequence is 13 residues long. In nucleotides, the CDR3 is TGTGCCACAAACAGGGCTGGTGGAAACACCATATATTTT. Residues: CATNRAGGNTIYF.

This clonotype was recorded many times. V is TRBV7-9 and J is TRBJ2-3; D perhaps matches TRBD1 (5 bases). Trimming stripped 2 bases from V and 0 bases from J, with 6 bases between. This CDR3 contains 14 residues. Germline V gene lookup returns CDR1 SEHNR and CDR2 FQNEAQ (reference sequence). The CDR3 spells CASSLRTSTDTQYF. Written as DNA, the CDR3 is TGTGCCAGCAGCTTAAGGACAAGCACAGATACGCAGTATTTT.

This clonotype was seen a few times. The chain carries TRBV25-1 and TRBJ2-1, with TRBD2 matching over 7 bases. Germline V gives CDR1 MGHDK, CDR2 SYGVNS. This CDR3 is built from 16 residues. J lost 3 bases, V lost 6 bases, and 11 bases had no gene match. CDR3 amino acids: CASSPLAATIYNEQFF. The CDR3 DNA follows: TGTGCCAGCAGCCCCCTAGCGGCCACGATCTACAATGAGCAGTTCTTC.

This clonotype has ten or more counts. V and J are TRBV7-9 and TRBJ1-1, with 9 nucleotides matching TRBD1. J lost 4 bases, V lost 3 bases, and 6 bases had no gene match. Germline V lookup: CDR1 SEHNR, CDR2 FQNEAQ (reference sequence). The CDR3 has 15 residues. The CDR3 loop reads CASSFRDRVSTEAFF. CDR3 in DNA: TGTGCCAGCAGCTTCCGGGACAGGGTGTCCACTGAAGCTTTCTTT.

This clonotype was seen many times. This sequence joins TRBV6-5 and TRBJ2-1; 8 bases align to TRBD2. This CDR3 spans 17 amino acids. The germline V gene encodes CDR1 MNHEY and CDR2 SVGAGI. V was pared by 0 bases and J by 4 bases, with 8 bases of the junction left unmatched. The CDR3 region has the DNA TGTGCCAGCAGTTACTCGGGAGGCGCGGGGGGTTACAATGAGCAGTTCTTC. Translating gives CASSYSGGAGGYNEQFF.

In DNA form, the CDR3 reads TGCGCCAGCAGCCTAGACCCCGGGGCCTACGTCGGGACCCAGTACTTC. This gives the protein CASSLDPGAYVGTQYF. The chain carries TRBV5-1 and TRBJ2-5; D is possibly TRBD1 or TRBD2 (5 bases each). This CDR3 region has 16 residues. Deletions cut 4 bases from V and 7 bases from J, with 23 bases between. Germline V CDR1 and CDR2: SGHRS, YFSETQ.

This clonotype was found once. The chain uses TRBV3-1 and TRBJ2-5; a possible D gene is TRBD2 (7 bases). Per germline, CDR1 LGHDT and CDR2 YNNKEL (reference sequence). Trimming pared 4 bases from V and 4 bases from J, leaving 13 bases between. The CDR3 runs to 14 residues. CDR3 nucleotides: TGTGCCAGCAGCCGCCGGGGGGCATCAGAGACCCAGTACTTC. It translates to CASSRRGASETQYF.